A single sample is the source of the 20 T cell receptor beta chains below, sequenced in a study of molecular identifiers for immune sequencing clone quantification. In TCRdb, the PCR reads were re-called with MiXCR into one record per CDR3 protein. The data contain 50,000 to 65,000 distinct CDR3 sequences, about 25% of them singletons. Specimen: naive CD8+ T cells from blood, with Jurkat cell RNA spiked in. Subset denoted: FACS-sorted CD8+CD4-CCR7+CD45RA+ naive T cells. The receptors derive from a human donor in good health. Some libraries in this study had Jurkat cell RNA spiked in.

This clonotype appeared many times. The chain carries TRBV2 and TRBJ2-3, with a weak D call TRBD2 (5 bases). Trimming took off 6 bases at V and 0 bases at J, with 10 bases between the two ends. Germline assignment: CDR1 SNHLY and CDR2 FYNNEI. The CDR3 length is 14 residues. CDR3 nucleotides: TGTGCCAGCAGGCGGGTCATGAGCACAGATACGCAGTATTTT. The encoded protein is CASRRVMSTDTQYF.

This clonotype showed up many times. The J gene is TRBJ1-5, the V gene TRBV12-3 or TRBV12-4; 7 bases are shared with TRBD1. This CDR3 contains 14 residues. J gave up 9 bases and V 4 bases, and 9 bases lay outside the gene matches. CDR3: CASSSDRVNSPQHF. CDR3 coding DNA: TGTGCCAGCAGTTCCGACAGGGTCAATTCGCCCCAGCATTTT.

This clonotype was seen at least ten times. V is TRBV7-9 and J is TRBJ2-1; D might be TRBD2 (6 bases). V was pared by 6 bases and J by 3 bases, with 15 bases between. CDR3 length: 15 amino acids. Germline lookup yields CDR1 SEHNR and CDR2 FQNEAQ (reference sequence). The CDR3 loop is CASRELANNYNEQFF. The CDR3 nucleotides are TGTGCCAGCAGGGAACTAGCTAATAACTACAATGAGCAGTTCTTC.

This clonotype was detected ten times or more. V and J are TRBV13 and TRBJ2-7, with 8 bases identical to TRBD1. Germline CDR1 is PRHDT and CDR2 is FYEKMQ (reference sequence). This CDR3 contains 15 residues. The junction had 6 bases not matched to a gene; V was cut back by 4 bases and J by 1 base. Here the CDR3 reads CASSSTGQGSYEQYF. The CDR3 nucleotides read TGTGCCAGCAGCTCGACCGGACAGGGTTCCTACGAGCAGTACTTC.

This clonotype was recorded many times. This rearrangement joins TRBV19 to TRBJ1-5, with a weak D call TRBD1 (6 bases). V was cut by 10 bases and J by 1 base, with 11 bases left in between. The CDR3 covers 13 residues. The germline CDR1 and CDR2 sequences are LNHDA and SQIVND (reference sequence). CDR3 sequence reads: CATAGTSNQPQHF. As DNA, the CDR3 is TGTGCCACCGCAGGGACAAGCAATCAGCCCCAGCATTTT.

This clonotype was seen at least ten times. V is TRBV28 and J is TRBJ2-7, with D possibly being TRBD2 (5 bases). The germline V and J ends were trimmed by 5 bases and 9 bases, with 20 bases remaining between them. Per germline, CDR1 MDHEN and CDR2 SYDVKM. The CDR3 loop spans 14 amino acids. CDR3 DNA: TGTGCCAGCAGTGCGGGCCAAGACTTCGGTAGGCAGTACTTC. It is translated as CASSAGQDFGRQYF.

In this sample, this clonotype turned up many times. J is TRBJ2-7 and V is TRBV4-2; the match to TRBD1 covers 7 bases. V lost 0 bases and J lost 4; bases outside the gene matches: 3. Germline CDR1 reads LGHNA; CDR2 reads YNFKEQ. This CDR3 comprises 14 residues. DNA of the CDR3: TGTGCCAGCAGCCAAGAGGCAGGGGGTTACGAGCAGTACTTC. It codes for CASSQEAGGYEQYF.

This clonotype was counted many times. For the CDR3, the DNA is TGTGCCAGTAGTTACCGGGACACCTCCTACGAGCAGTACTTC. This encodes CASSYRDTSYEQYF. V usage is TRBV19 and J usage is TRBJ2-7, with D possibly being TRBD1 (6 bases). Trimming removed 5 bases from V and 0 bases from J, with 11 bases in between. CDR3 length: 14 residues. From germline, CDR1 is LNHDA and CDR2 SQIVND (reference sequence).

This chain uses TRBV20-1 with TRBJ2-7, with 12 bases lining up with TRBD2. This CDR3 is 14 amino acids long. V dropped 6 bases and J dropped 3; count of bases not matched to a gene: 6. CDR1 is DFQATT, CDR2 SNEGSKA, per germline (reference sequence). DNA for the CDR3: TGCAGTGCGAGACTAGCGGGAGAATGCTACGAGCAGTACTTC. Translating gives CSARLAGECYEQYF.

This clonotype was found many times. This chain joins TRBV6-6 and TRBJ1-2; 10 positions match TRBD1. The CDR3 is made up of 14 amino acids. Germline V gene sequence: CDR1 MNHNY, CDR2 SVGAGI (reference sequence). With 5 bases clipped from V and 8 bases from J, the junction kept 8 bases outside the gene matches. The CDR3 sequence: CASSLYGTGDGYTF. DNA for the CDR3: TGTGCCAGCAGTCTTTACGGGACAGGGGACGGCTACACCTTC.

This clonotype was recorded many times. This rearrangement joins TRBV7-8 to TRBJ2-5, with D hard to call. Germline-derived CDR1 and CDR2 are SGHVS and FQNEAQ. V was shortened by 4 bases and J by 1 base, with 13 bases between the two germline ends. The CDR3 consists of 15 residues. This CDR3 is CASSSLTESQETQYF. In nucleotides, the CDR3 is TGTGCCAGCAGCTCATTGACTGAATCCCAAGAGACCCAGTACTTC.

This clonotype was observed many times. This chain links TRBV10-3 with TRBJ2-3, with D tentatively TRBD1 or TRBD2 (6 bases each). V was shortened by 7 bases and J by 1 base, with 9 bases between the two germline ends. CDR3 length: 13 amino acids. CDR1 and CDR2 from the germline V gene are ENHRY and SYGVKD. The CDR3 sequence: CAIMEGGTDTQYF. The CDR3 DNA is TGTGCCATCATGGAGGGGGGCACAGATACGCAGTATTTT.

Of note for this clonotype: This sequence may be a read error, since a much larger clone differs from it by one base. The genes are TRBV2 and TRBJ2-3, with D tentatively TRBD1 (5 bases). The germline CDR1 and CDR2 sequences are SNHLY and FYNNEI. This CDR3 is built from 13 residues. The CDR3 here is CASETESGDTRYF. CDR3 nucleotide sequence: TGTGCCAGCGAGACAGAAAGTGGAGATACGCGGTATTTT.

The chain recombines TRBV15 with TRBJ1-6; 10 positions agree with TRBD1. This CDR3 has 14 residues. The germline CDR1 and CDR2 sequences are LNHNV and YYDKDF (reference sequence). The J segment lost 7 bases and the V segment lost 6 bases, leaving 3 bases of the junction unmatched. CDR3 DNA sequence: TGTGCCACCAGGAGGGACAGGGGAAATTCACCCCTCCACTTT. It specifies CATRRDRGNSPLHF.

This clonotype was seen ten or more times. The genes are TRBV6-9 and TRBJ1-5, with no clear D. Germline CDR1 and CDR2: MNHGY and SVAAGI. CDR3 length equals 13 residues. V was shortened by 9 bases and J by 2 bases, with 11 bases between the two germline ends. Here the CDR3 reads CASPAGGNQPQHF. DNA for the CDR3: TGTGCCAGTCCGGCGGGTGGCAATCAGCCCCAGCATTTT.

Regarding this clonotype: This may stem from a read error, because a much larger clone lies one nucleotide away. The V and J genes are TRBV6-2 or TRBV6-3 and TRBJ2-7; 8 positions agree with TRBD1. Germline CDR1 MNHEY, CDR2 SVGEGT. The CDR3 is 15 amino acids. In DNA, the CDR3 is TGTGCCGGCAGTTACCGGACAGGGTATCATTACGAGCAGTACTTC. Translating it yields CAGSYRTGYHYEQYF.

Concerning this clonotype itself: Since a much larger clone is just one base distant, this may be a read error. The CDR3 DNA reads as TGTACCAGCAGCTTAGAGGGGAGTAACTATGGCTACACCTTC. Amino acids: CTSSLEGSNYGYTF. The chain combines TRBV13 with TRBJ1-2; tentative D call: TRBD1 (5 bases). Germline V gene lookup returns CDR1 PRHDT and CDR2 FYEKMQ (reference sequence). CDR3 length: 14 residues.

This clonotype has at least ten counts. V usage is TRBV27 and J usage is TRBJ2-3; D is undetermined. Trimming shortened V by 6 bases and J by 2 bases, and 9 bases separated the two germline ends. Germline CDR1 reads MNHEY; CDR2 reads SMNVEV (reference sequence). The CDR3 extends over 13 amino acids. This CDR3 reads CASSYLNTDTQYF. CDR3 nucleotide sequence: TGTGCCAGCAGCTACCTTAACACAGATACGCAGTATTTT.

This clonotype showed up many times. V gene TRBV7-9 combines with J gene TRBJ2-2, with a weak D call TRBD2 (5 bases). CDR3 length equals 16 residues. Germline V gene data show CDR1 as SEHNR and CDR2 as FQNEAQ (reference sequence). V dropped 4 bases and J dropped 2 bases, with 14 bases sitting between them. The CDR3 DNA reads TGTGCCAGCAGCTGGTTGGCTAGCCCTAACACCGGGGAGCTGTTTTTT. Translation gives CASSWLASPNTGELFF.

With respect to this clonotype: This may be a read error, as it is one base from a much larger clone. This chain joins TRBV4-1 and TRBJ1-1; maybe TRBD1 (6 bases). The CDR3 runs to 18 residues. The germline gives CDR1 MGHRA, CDR2 YSYEKL. V lost 0 bases to trimming and J lost 5 bases, with 22 bases between them. Written as DNA, the CDR3 is TGCGCCAGCAGCCAAGAAGAATCCGGGACAATCGGGAAAACTGAAGCTTTCTTT. The encoded protein is CASSQEESGTIGKTEAFF.